This entry describes one TCR beta chain. Its target is unknown. These data are taken from a study of OX40 agonist ivuxolimab in advanced cancers. Study details: At doses from 0.01 to 10 mg/kg, patients were given intravenous ivuxolimab every 2 weeks. The eligibility criteria allowed prior anti-PD-1, anti-PD-L1 or anti-CTLA-4 therapy, and approximately 38% had some.

Libraries were prepared by immunoSEQ multiplex PCR; TCRdb keeps only in-frame clonotypes and omits some of them. This sample has 30,000 to 35,000 clones; 92% occur once, and the top ten carry approximately 3.8%. Study outcomes and limitations: Relatively little clonal expansion, among the lowest observed, appeared in partial responders at 0.1-3.0 mg/kg. By week 6 at 0.1 to 3.0 mg/kg, blood CD4+ and CD8+ T cells had expanded clonally.

Sequencing used CD4+ or CD8+ T cells sorted from blood, obtained in a trial of the OX40 agonist ivuxolimab. This receptor was identified in an adult with an advanced solid tumor such as melanoma, head and neck, liver or kidney cancer.

DNA for the CDR3: TGTGCCAGCAGACACGGACGGTCTCTGGGAAACACCATATATTTT. It translates to CASRHGRSLGNTIYF. J is TRBJ1-3 and V is TRBV28; D gene unclear. CDR1 is MDHEN, CDR2 SYDVKM, per germline. Trimming took off 6 bases at V and 4 bases at J, with 16 bases between the two ends. The CDR3 totals 15 residues.